This T cell receptor beta chain was sequenced in a study of CD8+ T cells in alopecia areata. The sequencing template was cDNA reverse transcribed from extracted RNA. Profiling relied on immunoSEQ multiplex PCR, and the TCRdb table lists in-frame clones only, not all of them. Of just over 150,000 clones in the sample, 50% to 70% were seen once. Study observations and caveats: The study found that many expanded lesional clones persisted in scalp and blood during tofacitinib.

As for treatment: oral pan-JAK inhibitor, 5-10 mg twice daily. Collection of lesional scalp punch biopsies and peripheral blood was performed in alopecia areata patients. Many counts were recorded for this clone. What it binds is not known. Sequences were derived from CD4+ T cells sorted from blood, sampled at week 4, from a patient treated with tofacitinib. This receptor was taken from a human donor with alopecia areata.

The CDR3 spells CATSRVGISGQGEEETQYF. CDR3 in DNA: TGTGCCACCAGCAGAGTAGGAATATCGGGACAGGGGGAGGAAGAGACCCAGTACTTC. The chain has TRBV15 and TRBJ2-5; TRBD1 matches 11 bases. Unmatched junction bases numbered 13, after V lost 1 base and J lost 3 bases. This CDR3 region has 19 residues. Germline V gene lookup returns CDR1 LNHNV and CDR2 YYDKDF (reference sequence).